The present T cell receptor (beta chain) was sequenced within a study of tumor-infiltrating lymphocytes in primary liver carcinoma. The template, 500 ng total RNA, yielded TCR beta cDNA made with a constant-region primer. Three nested multiplex PCR rounds, a slightly modified ARM-PCR, produced the libraries for TCR beta. TRBV1-TRBV30 forward primers paired with a C-beta reverse primer were used in the first two PCR rounds, which ran roughly 9 cycles each. TCRdb ran MiXCR on the multiplex PCR reads and lists one entry per CDR3 protein. The sample lists approximately 80,000 distinct CDR3 sequences, roughly two thirds occurring once. This clonotype came up once. Compared with germline, one end of the junction differs, possibly owing to a read error. The roughly 18-32 mg bulk tissue piece was not sorted before simultaneous RNA and DNA extraction. The CDR3 sequence is 12 residues long. Germline assignment: CDR1 MNHEY and CDR2 SVGAGI.

What was sequenced was tumor-adjacent normal liver tissue. The J gene is TRBJ2-5, the V gene TRBV6-5; the D is unclear. This clonotype was obtained from a man aged 35 to 55 with primary liver carcinoma and hepatitis B virus infection. The CDR3 region is CASSYSEETQYF. Written as DNA, the CDR3 is TGTGCCAGCAGTTACTCAGAAGAGACCCAGTATTTC.